The sequence of this TCR beta chain was determined in a study of blood T cell repertoires in COVID-19. Study-wide context: Some COVID-19 samples were acute and others convalescent; all came from the United States, Italy and Spain. Nucleic acid was either cDNA or gDNA, and it came from T cells, B-cell-depleted T cells, or PBMCs.

The table lists this clone with a few counts. Study processing details: Using reference gene primer amplification, nucleated cell counts were estimated. Generated by immunoSEQ multiplex PCR, the TCRdb table keeps only in-frame clones and is missing some. The V and J calls and the clone size are those of that table, but D and trimming were determined from the DNA. The table lists approximately 90,000 clones, more than 70% of them singletons, with around 14% in the top ten. The CDR3 runs to 14 residues. Germline V gene data show CDR1 as SGHAT and CDR2 as FQNNGV. The junction had 4 bases not matched to a gene; V was cut back by 5 bases and J by 4 bases.

J is TRBJ2-2 and V is TRBV11-2; 7 nucleotides agree with TRBD1. This clonotype originated in an elderly woman with acute or convalescent COVID-19. The sample comprised peripheral blood. The CDR3 region has the DNA TGTGCCAGCAGCCCGGACAGGAGCACCGGGGAGCTGTTTTTT. Encoded protein: CASSPDRSTGELFF.